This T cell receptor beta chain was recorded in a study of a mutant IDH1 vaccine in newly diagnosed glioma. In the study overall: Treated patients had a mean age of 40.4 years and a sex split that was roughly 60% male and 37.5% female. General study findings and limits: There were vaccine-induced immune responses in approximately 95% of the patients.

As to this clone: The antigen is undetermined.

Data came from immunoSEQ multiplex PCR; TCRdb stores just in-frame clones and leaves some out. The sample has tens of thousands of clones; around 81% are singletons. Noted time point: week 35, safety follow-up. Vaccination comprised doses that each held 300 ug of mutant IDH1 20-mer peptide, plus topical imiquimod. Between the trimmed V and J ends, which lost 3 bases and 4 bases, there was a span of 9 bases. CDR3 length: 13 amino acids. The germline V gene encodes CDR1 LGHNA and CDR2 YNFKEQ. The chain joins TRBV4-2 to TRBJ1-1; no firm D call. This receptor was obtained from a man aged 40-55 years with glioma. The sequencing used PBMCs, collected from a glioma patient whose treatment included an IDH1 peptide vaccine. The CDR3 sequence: CASSQEAGTEAFF. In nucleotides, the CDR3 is TGTGCCAGCAGCCAGGAGGCCGGCACTGAAGCTTTCTTT.